Each of the 18 T cell receptor beta chains below was sequenced from the same sample in a study of cytotoxic CD8 clonotypes in ibrutinib-treated CLL. The table came from immunoSEQ multiplex PCR; TCRdb's copy has only in-frame clones and leaves some out. Among 20,000 to 25,000 clones, approximately 68% were seen once, and the ten largest hold around 28%. The sequenced sample was PBMCs, obtained after 24 months of ibrutinib treatment. These TCRs come from a human donor with chronic lymphocytic leukemia.

This clone was found a few times. Other nucleotide sequences from this sample produce the same CDR3. This chain uses TRBV19 with TRBJ1-2; TRBD1 matches at 8 bases. The CDR3 has 14 amino acids. Unmatched junction bases numbered 6, after V lost 5 bases and J lost 4 bases. Per germline, CDR1 LNHDA and CDR2 SQIVND (reference sequence). This chain's CDR3 is CASSSQGAAYGYTF. The CDR3 nucleotides are TGTGCCAGTAGTTCGCAGGGGGCCGCCTATGGCTACACCTTC.

This sequence joins TRBV5-1 and TRBJ2-3; 8 bases agree with TRBD2. This CDR3 is built from 17 residues. V shed 1 base and J 0 bases; nucleotides not matched to a gene: 7. Germline CDR1 SGHRS, CDR2 YFSETQ. The CDR3, as DNA: TGCGCCAGCAGCTTGTTAGGAACTAGCGGCAGCACAGATACGCAGTATTTT. Its translation: CASSLLGTSGSTDTQYF.

The rearrangement uses TRBV9 and TRBJ1-3; D is undetermined. Germline assignment: CDR1 SGDLS and CDR2 YYNGEE. The CDR3 runs to 16 residues. The V end was cut by 0 bases, the J end by 0 bases, with 10 bases between. The DNA of the CDR3 is TGTGCCAGCAGCGTAGGGGGAGGATACTCTGGAAACACCATATATTTT. As protein: CASSVGGGYSGNTIYF.

In this sample, this clone turned up a few times. The V call is TRBV7-9, the J call TRBJ2-7; possibly TRBD1 for D (6 bases). The CDR3 is made up of 14 amino acids. Trimming removed 5 bases from V and 0 bases from J, with 11 bases in between. Germline CDR1 and CDR2: SEHNR and FQNEAQ (reference sequence). The CDR3 protein is CASSHRDNSYEQYF. CDR3 in DNA: TGTGCCAGCAGCCACCGGGACAACTCCTACGAGCAGTACTTC.

The chain employs TRBV10-1 and TRBJ1-3; D is unresolved. Germline CDR1 and CDR2: WNHNN and SYGVQD (reference sequence). V was cut by 4 bases and J by 1 base, with 5 bases left in between. The CDR3 totals 13 residues. DNA of the CDR3: TGCGCCAGCAGTGGTGGTTCTGGAAACACCATATATTTT. This encodes CASSGGSGNTIYF.

Remarks on this clone: One end of the junction varies from germline; a read error may be responsible. The V and J genes are TRBV4-1 and TRBJ2-7; 9 bases match TRBD2. Germline V gene lookup returns CDR1 MGHRA and CDR2 YSYEKL. The CDR3 contains 14 residues. The CDR3 DNA reads as TGTGCCAGCACCGAGCGGGGGGACTCCTACGAGCAGTACTTC. It translates to CASTERGDSYEQYF.

This clone was counted a single time. V is TRBV7-9 and J is TRBJ2-2; a weak D match, TRBD2 (5 bases). Trimming shortened V by 3 bases and J by 3 bases, and 11 bases separated the two germline ends. The germline CDR1 and CDR2 sequences are SEHNR and FQNEAQ (reference sequence). The CDR3 covers 15 residues. CDR3 in amino acids: CASSFTTRDTGELFF. The CDR3 DNA reads TGTGCCAGCAGCTTTACTACGAGGGACACCGGGGAGCTGTTTTTT.

This chain connects TRBV27 to TRBJ1-4; 9 bases agree with TRBD1. Germline trimming cut 4 bases from V and 10 bases from J; bases unmatched to any gene: 7. Germline V gene data show CDR1 as MNHEY and CDR2 as SMNVEV (reference sequence). The CDR3 is made up of 14 amino acids. CDR3 DNA sequence: TGTGCCAGCAGTTCCTGGGACAGGGAGGGAAAACTGTTTTTT. It is translated as CASSSWDREGKLFF.

This chain joins TRBV29-1 and TRBJ1-2; the D gene is possibly TRBD1 (6 bases). This CDR3 comprises 12 residues. Germline V lookup: CDR1 SQVTM, CDR2 ANQGSEA. Between the trimmed V and J ends, which lost 0 bases and 8 bases, there was a span of 10 bases. The CDR3 protein is CSVEDTGRGYTF. CDR3 nucleotide sequence: TGCAGCGTTGAAGATACAGGGCGAGGCTACACCTTC.

The chain has TRBV18 and TRBJ1-2; D is possibly TRBD1 (5 bases). The CDR3 covers 13 residues. The germline gives CDR1 KGHSH, CDR2 LQKENI. V was trimmed by 5 bases and J by 3 bases, leaving 10 bases between them. The CDR3 DNA is TGTGCCAGCTCAGGGACCGCTTACTATGGCTACACCTTC. Translated: CASSGTAYYGYTF.

The genes are TRBV5-4 and TRBJ1-2, with D unresolved. CDR3 size: 14 residues. Germline V lookup: CDR1 SGHNT, CDR2 YYREEE (reference sequence). Trimming left V 1 base short and J 8 bases short, with 15 bases between. CDR3 loop: CASSLWGMGGGYTF. In DNA form, the CDR3 reads TGTGCCAGCAGCTTGTGGGGTATGGGAGGAGGCTACACCTTC.

J is TRBJ2-4 and V is TRBV7-9; TRBD1 is a possible D gene (5 bases). CDR1 SEHNR and CDR2 FQNEAQ come from the germline V gene (reference sequence). The CDR3 has 16 amino acids. Between the trimmed V and J ends, which lost 5 bases and 4 bases, there was a span of 18 bases. The CDR3 region is CASSVDRRTLKNIQYF. CDR3 in DNA: TGTGCCAGCAGCGTTGACAGAAGAACTCTGAAAAACATTCAGTACTTC.

This chain uses TRBV27 with TRBJ2-1; 7 bases align to TRBD1. The CDR3 has 15 amino acids. V lost 3 bases, J lost 4 bases, and 6 bases stayed unmatched. Germline V gene lookup returns CDR1 MNHEY and CDR2 SMNVEV (reference sequence). The CDR3 nucleotides read TGTGCCAGCAGTTTGCGACAGGGAGTTTACAATGAGCAGTTCTTC. Translation gives CASSLRQGVYNEQFF.

The chain is built from TRBV6-6 and TRBJ2-5; D is perhaps TRBD2 (5 bases). Trimming took off 7 bases at V and 5 bases at J, with 14 bases between the two ends. CDR3 size: 13 residues. Germline lookup yields CDR1 MNHNY and CDR2 SVGAGI (reference sequence). CDR3 residues: CASTPPGGETQYF. CDR3 nucleotide sequence: TGTGCCAGCACGCCCCCGGGCGGGGAGACCCAGTACTTC.

This CDR3 reads CASSPLDGYTF. The CDR3 coding sequence is TGTGCCAGCTCACCACTGGATGGCTACACCTTC. This sequence joins TRBV18 and TRBJ1-2; no firm D call. The CDR3 loop spans 11 amino acids. Between the trimmed V and J ends, which lost 1 base and 6 bases, there was a span of 3 bases. CDR1 and CDR2 from the germline V gene are KGHSH and LQKENI.

The chain links TRBV6-5 to TRBJ1-4; TRBD1 is a possible D gene (5 bases). Trimming removed 6 bases from V and 6 bases from J, with 8 bases in between. The CDR3 loop spans 12 amino acids. CDR1 is MNHEY, CDR2 SVGAGI, per germline. The CDR3 reads CASRQDDEKLFF. CDR3 DNA: TGTGCCAGCAGACAGGACGATGAAAAACTGTTTTTT.

The chain carries TRBV2 and TRBJ2-1; perhaps TRBD2 as D (5 bases). This CDR3 comprises 15 residues. Trimming pared 6 bases from V and 5 bases from J, leaving 17 bases between. The germline gives CDR1 SNHLY, CDR2 FYNNEI. The DNA of the CDR3 is TGTGCCAGCAGGGCGACCTCGGACTGGGACAATGAGCAGTTCTTC. Its protein is CASRATSDWDNEQFF.

The rearrangement joins TRBV4-1 to TRBJ2-1, with 8 bases matching TRBD1. The CDR3 is 19 amino acids. Trimming took 0 bases from V and 7 from J; bases not matched to a gene: 17. Germline V CDR1 and CDR2: MGHRA, YSYEKL. Here the CDR3 DNA reads TGCGCCAGCAGCCAAGATCCCCGCCTTCAGGGGGCAAATTGGAATGAGCAGTTCTTC. Protein: CASSQDPRLQGANWNEQFF.